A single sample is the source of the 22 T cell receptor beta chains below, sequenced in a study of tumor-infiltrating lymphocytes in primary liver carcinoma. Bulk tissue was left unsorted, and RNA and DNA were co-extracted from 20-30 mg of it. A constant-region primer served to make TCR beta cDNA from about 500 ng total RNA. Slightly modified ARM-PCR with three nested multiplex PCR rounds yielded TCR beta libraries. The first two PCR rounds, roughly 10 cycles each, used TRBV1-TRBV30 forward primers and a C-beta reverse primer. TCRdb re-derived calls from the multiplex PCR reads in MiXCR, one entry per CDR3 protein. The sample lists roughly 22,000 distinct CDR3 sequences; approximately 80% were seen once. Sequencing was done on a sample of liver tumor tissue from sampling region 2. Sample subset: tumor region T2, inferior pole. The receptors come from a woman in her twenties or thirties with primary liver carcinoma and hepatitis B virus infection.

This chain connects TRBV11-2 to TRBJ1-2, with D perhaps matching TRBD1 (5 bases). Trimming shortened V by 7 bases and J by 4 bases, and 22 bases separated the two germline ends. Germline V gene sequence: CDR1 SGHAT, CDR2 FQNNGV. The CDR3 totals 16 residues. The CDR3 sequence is CASIPRGRDRSYGYTF. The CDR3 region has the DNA TGTGCCAGCATCCCACGAGGCAGGGATCGGAGCTATGGCTACACCTTC.

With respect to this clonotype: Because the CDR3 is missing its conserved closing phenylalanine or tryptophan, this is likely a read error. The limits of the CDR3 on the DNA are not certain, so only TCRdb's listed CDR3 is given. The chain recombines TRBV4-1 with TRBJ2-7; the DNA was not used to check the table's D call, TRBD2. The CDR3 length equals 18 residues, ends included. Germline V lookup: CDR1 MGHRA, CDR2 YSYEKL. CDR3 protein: CASSQALSGGPLLYERYI.

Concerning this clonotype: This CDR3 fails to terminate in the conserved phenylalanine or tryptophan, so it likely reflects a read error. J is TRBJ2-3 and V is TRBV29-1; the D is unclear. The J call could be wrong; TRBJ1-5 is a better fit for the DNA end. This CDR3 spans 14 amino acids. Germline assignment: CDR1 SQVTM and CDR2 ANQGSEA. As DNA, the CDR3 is TGCAGTGTTGATGACGGGAGGGCAGGAGATACGCAGCATTAT. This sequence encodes CSVDDGRAGDTQHY.

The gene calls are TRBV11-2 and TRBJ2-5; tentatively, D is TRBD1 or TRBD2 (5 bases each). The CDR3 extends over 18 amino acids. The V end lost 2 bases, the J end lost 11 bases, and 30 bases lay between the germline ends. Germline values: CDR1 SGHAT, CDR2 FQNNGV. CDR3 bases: TGTGCCAGCAGCTTATCAGGGACCCCAAGAGTTGGGGCCCGGCCACAGTACTTC. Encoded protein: CASSLSGTPRVGARPQYF.

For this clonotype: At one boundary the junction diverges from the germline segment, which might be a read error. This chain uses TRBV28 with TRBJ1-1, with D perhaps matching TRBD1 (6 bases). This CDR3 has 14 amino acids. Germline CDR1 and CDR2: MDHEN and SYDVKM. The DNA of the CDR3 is TGTGCCAGCGGTTTACTACAGGGGAACACTGAAGCTTTCTTT. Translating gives CASGLLQGNTEAFF.

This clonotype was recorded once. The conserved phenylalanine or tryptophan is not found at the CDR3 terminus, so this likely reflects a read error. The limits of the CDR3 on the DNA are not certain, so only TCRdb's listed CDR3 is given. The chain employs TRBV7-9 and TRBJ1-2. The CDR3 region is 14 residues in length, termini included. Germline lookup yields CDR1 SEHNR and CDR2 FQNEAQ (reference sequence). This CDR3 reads CASNAGSGNYGYTL.

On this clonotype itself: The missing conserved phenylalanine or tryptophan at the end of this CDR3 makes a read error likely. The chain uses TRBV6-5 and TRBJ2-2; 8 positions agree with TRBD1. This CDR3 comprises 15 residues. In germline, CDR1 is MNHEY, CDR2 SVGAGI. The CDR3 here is CANSSRTGFTGKLFS. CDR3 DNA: TGTGCCAACAGTTCGCGGACAGGGTTCACCGGGAAGCTGTTTTCT.

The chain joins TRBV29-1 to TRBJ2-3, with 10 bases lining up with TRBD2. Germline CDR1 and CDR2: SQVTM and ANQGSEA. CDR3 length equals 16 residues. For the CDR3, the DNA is TGCAACGTCTCCCGGGCTAGCGGGAGTAGATCAAATACGCAGTATTTT. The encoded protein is CNVSRASGSRSNTQYF.

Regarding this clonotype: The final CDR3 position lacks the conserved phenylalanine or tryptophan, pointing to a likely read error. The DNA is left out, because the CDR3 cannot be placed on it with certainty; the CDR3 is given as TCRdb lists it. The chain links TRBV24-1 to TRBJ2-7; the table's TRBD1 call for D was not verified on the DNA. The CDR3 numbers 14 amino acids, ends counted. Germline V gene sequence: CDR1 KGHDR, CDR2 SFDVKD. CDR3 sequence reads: CATTRGQGYYEQYI.

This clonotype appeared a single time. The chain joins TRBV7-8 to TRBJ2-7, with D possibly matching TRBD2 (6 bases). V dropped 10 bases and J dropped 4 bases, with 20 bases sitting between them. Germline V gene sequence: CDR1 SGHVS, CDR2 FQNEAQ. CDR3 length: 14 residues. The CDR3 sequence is CANSLGGFRYEQYF. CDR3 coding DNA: TGTGCCAATAGCTTAGGAGGGTTCCGTTACGAGCAGTACTTC.

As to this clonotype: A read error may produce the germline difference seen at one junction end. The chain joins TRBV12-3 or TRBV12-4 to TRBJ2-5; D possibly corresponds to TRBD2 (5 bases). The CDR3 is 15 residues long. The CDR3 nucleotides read TGTGCCAGCAGCACTTACCATGGGAGCGTAGAGACCCAGTATTTC. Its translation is CASSTYHGSVETQYF.

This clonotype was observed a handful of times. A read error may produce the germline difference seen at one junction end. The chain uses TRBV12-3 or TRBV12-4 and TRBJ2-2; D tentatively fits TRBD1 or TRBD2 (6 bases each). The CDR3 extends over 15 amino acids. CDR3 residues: CASRGRDTNTGELSF. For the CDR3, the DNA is TGTGCCAGCCGGGGGCGTGACACGAACACCGGGGAGCTGTCTTTT.

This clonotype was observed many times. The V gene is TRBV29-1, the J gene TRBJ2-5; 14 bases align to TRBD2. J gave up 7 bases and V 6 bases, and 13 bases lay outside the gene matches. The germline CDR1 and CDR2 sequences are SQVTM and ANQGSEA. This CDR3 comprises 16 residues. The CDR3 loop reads CSVDSGTSGSIGTQYF. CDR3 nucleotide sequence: TGCAGCGTCGATAGCGGGACTAGCGGGAGTATTGGGACCCAGTACTTC.

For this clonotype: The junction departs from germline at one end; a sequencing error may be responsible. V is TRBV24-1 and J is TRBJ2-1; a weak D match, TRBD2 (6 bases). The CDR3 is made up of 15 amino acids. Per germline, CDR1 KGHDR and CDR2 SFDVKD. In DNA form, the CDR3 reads TGTGACACCAGTGATTCCGGGACTGACCGTTGGGAGCAGTTCTTT. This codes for CDTSDSGTDRWEQFF.

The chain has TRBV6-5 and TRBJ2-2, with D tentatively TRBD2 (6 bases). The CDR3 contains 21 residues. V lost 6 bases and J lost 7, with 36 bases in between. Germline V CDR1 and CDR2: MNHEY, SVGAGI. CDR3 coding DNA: TGTGCCAGCAGGCGTACTCAAAGTGGCATCGGGAGCGATACCTACATCGGGGAGCTGTTTTTT. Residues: CASRRTQSGIGSDTYIGELFF.

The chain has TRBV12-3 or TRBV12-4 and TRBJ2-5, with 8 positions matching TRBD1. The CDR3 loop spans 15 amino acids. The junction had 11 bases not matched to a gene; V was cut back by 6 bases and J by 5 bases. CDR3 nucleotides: TGTGCCAGCAGCACCTACCCAGGGGGCGGCGAGACCCAGTACTTC. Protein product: CASSTYPGGGETQYF.

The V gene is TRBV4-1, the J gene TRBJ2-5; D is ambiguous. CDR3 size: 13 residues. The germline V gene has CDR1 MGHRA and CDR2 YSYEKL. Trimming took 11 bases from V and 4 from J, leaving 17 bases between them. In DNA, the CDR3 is TGCGCCGGCACCCGAGCGCCTTTAGAGACCCAGTACTTC. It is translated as CAGTRAPLETQYF.

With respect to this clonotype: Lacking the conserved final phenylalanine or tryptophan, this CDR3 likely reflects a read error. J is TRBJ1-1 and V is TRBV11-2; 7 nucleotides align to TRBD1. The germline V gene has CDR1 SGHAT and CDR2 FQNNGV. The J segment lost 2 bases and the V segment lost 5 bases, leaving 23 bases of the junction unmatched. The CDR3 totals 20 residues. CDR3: CASSARDSGRKKWSNTEAFL. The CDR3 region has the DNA TGTGCCAGCAGCGCTCGGGACAGTGGGCGCAAGAAGTGGAGTAACACTGAAGCTTTCTTA.

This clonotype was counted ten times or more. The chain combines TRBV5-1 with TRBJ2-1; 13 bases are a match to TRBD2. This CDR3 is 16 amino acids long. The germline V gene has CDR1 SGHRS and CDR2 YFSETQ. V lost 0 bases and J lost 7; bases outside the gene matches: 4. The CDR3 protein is CASSLGGTSGTNEQFF. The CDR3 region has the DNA TGCGCCAGCAGCTTGGGGGGGACTAGCGGGACGAATGAGCAGTTCTTC.

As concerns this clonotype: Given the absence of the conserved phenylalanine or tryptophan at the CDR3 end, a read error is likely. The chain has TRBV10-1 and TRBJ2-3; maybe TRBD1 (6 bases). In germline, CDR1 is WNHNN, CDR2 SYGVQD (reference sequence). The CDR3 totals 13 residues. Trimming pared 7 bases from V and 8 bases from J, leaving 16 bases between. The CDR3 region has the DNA TGCGCCAGCAATGAATATAGGGGGAGTACGCAGTATTAT. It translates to CASNEYRGSTQYY.

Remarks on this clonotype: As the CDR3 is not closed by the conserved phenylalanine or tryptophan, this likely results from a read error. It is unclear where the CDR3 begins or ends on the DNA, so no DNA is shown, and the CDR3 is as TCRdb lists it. The CDR3 region is CVSSPQWYNELFL. The chain employs TRBV5-6 and TRBJ2-1. A total of 13 residues make up the CDR3, ends included. Germline CDR1 and CDR2: SGHDT and YYEEEE.

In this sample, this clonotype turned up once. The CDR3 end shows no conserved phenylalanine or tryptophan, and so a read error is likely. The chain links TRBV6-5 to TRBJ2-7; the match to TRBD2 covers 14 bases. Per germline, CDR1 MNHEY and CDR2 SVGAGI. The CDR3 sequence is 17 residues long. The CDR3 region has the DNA TGTGCCATCAGCTTCGCCGGGACTAGCGGGAGCTCCTACGTGCAGTACTCC. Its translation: CAISFAGTSGSSYVQYS.